This T cell receptor beta chain stems from a study of regulatory T cells in long-lasting Graves disease. V dropped 1 base and J dropped 4 bases, with 7 bases sitting between them. The CDR3 loop spans 12 amino acids. Germline V CDR1 and CDR2: DFQATT, SNEGSKA (reference sequence). Time point of the sample: newly diagnosed GD, antithyroid drugs for less than 3 months. With RNA extracted from PBMCs as input, the TCR library was made. Arm-PCR with iRepertoire HTBI primers amplified the CDR3 regions for these TCR beta libraries. TCRdb re-called the multiplex PCR reads with MiXCR, one entry per CDR3 protein. The table has 250,000 or so distinct CDR3 sequences, about 17% seen once. This clonotype came up many times. These data also featured in a second study, about T cells in Graves' hyperthyroidism and ophthalmopathy.

The clonotype originates from a woman under 40 with Graves disease. The material sequenced was peripheral blood mononuclear cells (PBMCs), taken at new diagnosis, from a patient treated with antithyroid drugs. The genes are TRBV20-1 and TRBJ1-2; tentative D call: TRBD1 (5 bases). The CDR3 spells CSARGGTYGYTF. The CDR3 bases are TGCAGTGCTAGAGGGGGGACCTATGGCTACACCTTC.